Reported below is one T cell receptor beta chain. The sample is drawn from a study of blood T cell repertoires in COVID-19. Study at large: T cells, B-cell-depleted T cells, or PBMCs provided the cDNA or gDNA that served as material.

Enrollees, roughly 18 to 95 years old, lived in approximately 25 US areas. Cohort 3 recovered donors had two negative PCRs, clearance, or symptom resolution. In the source study's methods: The authors estimated nucleated cell counts from reference gene primer amplification. Sequenced by immunoSEQ multiplex PCR; TCRdb stores in-frame clones only, minus some. That table gives V, J and clone size, and the DNA gave D and trimming. The table lists roughly 330,000 clones, around nine tenths of them singletons, with about 5% in the top ten. The CDR3 is made up of 15 amino acids. Germline assignment: CDR1 SGHNT and CDR2 YENEEA. The V and J ends lost 1 base and 7 bases respectively, with 13 bases between them.

Sequencing input: PBMCs or T cells enriched from blood (not recorded which). This receptor was obtained from a man aged 25-40 years who had recovered from COVID-19. The chain has TRBV11-3 and TRBJ2-2; tentatively, D is TRBD2 (6 bases). This CDR3 is CASSLAGGVHGELFF. The CDR3 nucleotides are TGTGCCAGCAGCTTAGCTGGCGGGGTTCACGGGGAGCTGTTTTTT.